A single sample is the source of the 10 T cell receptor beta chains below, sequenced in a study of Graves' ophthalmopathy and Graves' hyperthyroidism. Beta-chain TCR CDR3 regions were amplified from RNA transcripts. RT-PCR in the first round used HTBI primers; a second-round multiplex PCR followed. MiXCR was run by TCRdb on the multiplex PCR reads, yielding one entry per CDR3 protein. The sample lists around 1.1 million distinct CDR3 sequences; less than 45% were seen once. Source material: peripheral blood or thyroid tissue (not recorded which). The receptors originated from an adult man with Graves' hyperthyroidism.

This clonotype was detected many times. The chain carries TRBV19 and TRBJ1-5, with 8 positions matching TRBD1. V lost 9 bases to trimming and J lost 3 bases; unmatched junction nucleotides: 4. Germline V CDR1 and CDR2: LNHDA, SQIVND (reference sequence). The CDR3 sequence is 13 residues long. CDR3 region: CASTGGINQPQHF. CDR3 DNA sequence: TGTGCCAGCACAGGGGGTATCAATCAGCCCCAGCATTTT.

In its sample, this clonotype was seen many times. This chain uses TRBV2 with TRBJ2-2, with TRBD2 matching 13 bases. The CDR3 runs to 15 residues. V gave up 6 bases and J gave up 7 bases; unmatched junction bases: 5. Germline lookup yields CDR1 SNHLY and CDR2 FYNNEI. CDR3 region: CASRRTSGGLGELFF. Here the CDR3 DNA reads TGTGCCAGCAGACGGACTAGCGGGGGCCTCGGGGAGCTGTTTTTT.

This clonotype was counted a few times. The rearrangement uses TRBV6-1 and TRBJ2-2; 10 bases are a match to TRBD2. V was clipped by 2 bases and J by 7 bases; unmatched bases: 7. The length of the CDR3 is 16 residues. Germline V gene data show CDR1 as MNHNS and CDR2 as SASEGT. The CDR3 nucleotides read TGTGCCAGCAGTGAACAAACTAGCGGGATTGGCGGGGAGCTGTTTTTT. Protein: CASSEQTSGIGGELFF.

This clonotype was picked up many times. CDR3 sequence: CSARDRLVGGASEQYF. CDR3 coding DNA: TGCAGTGCTAGAGATCGACTGGTCGGGGGGGCCTCCGAGCAGTACTTC. The chain has TRBV20-1 and TRBJ2-7, with TRBD2 identical over 8 bases. The V segment lost 0 bases and the J segment 6 bases; nucleotides outside the gene matches: 13. This CDR3 is built from 16 residues. Germline lookup yields CDR1 DFQATT and CDR2 SNEGSKA (reference sequence).

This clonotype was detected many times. The CDR3 sequence is CATSRGGQGATLHF. CDR3 DNA sequence: TGTGCCACCAGCAGAGGGGGACAGGGAGCGACCCTCCACTTT. The chain couples TRBV15 to TRBJ1-6; 9 nucleotides match TRBD1. V was pared by 1 base and J by 14 bases, with 6 bases of the junction left unmatched. The CDR3 consists of 14 residues. CDR1 and CDR2 from the germline V gene are LNHNV and YYDKDF (reference sequence).

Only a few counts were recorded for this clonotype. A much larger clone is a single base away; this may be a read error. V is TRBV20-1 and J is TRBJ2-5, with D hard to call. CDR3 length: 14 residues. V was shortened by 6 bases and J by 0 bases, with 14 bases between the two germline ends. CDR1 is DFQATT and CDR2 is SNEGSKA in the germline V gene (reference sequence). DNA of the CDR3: TGCAGTGCCAGGCTTGGTGGGGACCAAGAGACCCAGTACTTC. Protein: CSARLGGDQETQYF.

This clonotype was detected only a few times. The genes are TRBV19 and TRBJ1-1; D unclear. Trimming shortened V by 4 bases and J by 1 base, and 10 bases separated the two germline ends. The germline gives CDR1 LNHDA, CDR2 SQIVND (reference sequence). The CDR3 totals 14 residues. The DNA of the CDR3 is TGTGCCAGTAGTACCTTGTTCGGGAACACTGAAGCTTTCTTT. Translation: CASSTLFGNTEAFF.

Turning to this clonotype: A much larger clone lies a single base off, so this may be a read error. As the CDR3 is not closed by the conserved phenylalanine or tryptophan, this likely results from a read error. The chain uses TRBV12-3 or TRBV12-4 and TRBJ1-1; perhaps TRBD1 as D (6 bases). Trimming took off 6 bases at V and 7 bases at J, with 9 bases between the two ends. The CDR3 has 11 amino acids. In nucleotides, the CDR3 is TGTGCCAGCAGCAAGGACAGTGAAGCTTTCCTT. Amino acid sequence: CASSKDSEAFL.

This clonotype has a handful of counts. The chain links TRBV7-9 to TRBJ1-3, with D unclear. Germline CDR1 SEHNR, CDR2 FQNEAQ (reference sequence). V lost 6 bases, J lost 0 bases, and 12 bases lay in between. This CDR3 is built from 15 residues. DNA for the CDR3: TGTGCCAGCAGTCCTAAGACTACCTCTGGAAACACCATATATTTT. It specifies CASSPKTTSGNTIYF.

This CDR3 reads CASSARRGQNTEAFF. As DNA, the CDR3 is TGTGCCAGCAGTGCGAGGAGGGGACAGAACACTGAAGCTTTCTTT. The chain is built from TRBV6-2 or TRBV6-3 and TRBJ1-1; maybe TRBD1 (6 bases). The CDR3 consists of 15 residues. CDR1 is MNHEY, CDR2 SVGEGT, per germline. Trimming removed 5 bases at V and 1 base at J, with 14 bases between.